One sample yielded the 11 T cell receptor beta chains listed below, sequenced in a study of blood T cells in healthy people across ages. A J-beta primer mix and a sample-barcoded 5' primer were used in a second PCR of roughly 7 to 12 cycles. One entry per CDR3 protein results from TCRdb running MiXCR on the 5' RACE reads. This sample has about 680,000 distinct CDR3 sequences, with around 45% found just once. Sequencing was performed on blood. The origin of the receptors is a woman aged 60-75 years in good health.

The V and J genes are TRBV6-5 and TRBJ2-6; D is unclear. The germline gives CDR1 MNHEY, CDR2 SVGAGI. V shed 2 bases and J shed 0 bases, with 5 bases lying between them. This CDR3 is built from 15 residues. CDR3 in DNA: TGTGCCAGCAGTTACCAAATCTCTGGGGCCAACGTCCTGACTTTC. Its protein is CASSYQISGANVLTF.

J is TRBJ1-2 and V is TRBV7-2; tentatively, D is TRBD1 (5 bases). V was cut by 1 base and J by 3 bases, with 15 bases left in between. Germline V CDR1 and CDR2: SGHTA, FQGNSA. CDR3 size: 16 residues. The CDR3 bases are TGTGCCAGCAGCTTAGAACCGGGACGCCTAGACTATGGCTACACCTTC. Translation gives CASSLEPGRLDYGYTF. The full variable domain, with the rest looked up from reference TRBV7-2 and TRBJ1-2, is GAGVSQSPSNKVTEKGKDVELRCDPISGHTALYWYRQSLGQGLEFLIYFQGNSAPDKSGLPSDRFSAERTGGSVSTLTIQRTQQEDSAVYLCASSLEPGRLDYGYTFGSGTRLTVV.

The sample holds a few counts of this clonotype. The V gene is TRBV20-1, the J gene TRBJ2-5; TRBD1 is a possible D gene (6 bases). Germline assignment: CDR1 DFQATT and CDR2 SNEGSKA (reference sequence). Trimming stripped 5 bases from V and 4 bases from J, with 17 bases between. This CDR3 is built from 14 residues. CDR3 coding DNA: TGCAGTGCTTCCTCAGGGGATGGGAGAGAGACCCAGTACTTC. Encoded protein: CSASSGDGRETQYF.

The V call is TRBV7-2, the J call TRBJ2-5; unclear D gene. The DNA end lines up better with TRBJ2-7; the J call may be wrong. CDR1 and CDR2 (germline): SGHTA, FQGNSA. The CDR3 runs to 12 residues. The CDR3 sequence: CASSGNLSEQYF. The CDR3 DNA follows: TGTGCCAGCAGCGGGAATCTGAGCGAGCAGTACTTC.

V usage is TRBV29-1 and J usage is TRBJ2-1; 7 nucleotides match TRBD2. This CDR3 region has 12 residues. The germline gives CDR1 SQVTM, CDR2 ANQGSEA. CDR3 residues: CGGGGGPNEQFF. CDR3 nucleotide sequence: TGCGGGGGTGGGGGGGGTCCAAATGAGCAGTTCTTC.

The rearrangement links TRBV9 to TRBJ2-1; a possible D gene is TRBD2 (5 bases). The ends were cut back, 4 bases at V and 0 bases at J, with 14 bases in the middle. CDR3 length equals 16 residues. Germline values: CDR1 SGDLS, CDR2 YYNGEE. The CDR3, as DNA: TGTGCCAGCAGCCCCCAAGCGGCCAGCTCCTACAATGAGCAGTTCTTC. Its protein is CASSPQAASSYNEQFF. The complete variable domain, with remaining parts taken from reference TRBV9 and TRBJ2-1, reads DSGVTQTPKHLITATGQRVTLRCSPRSGDLSVYWYQQSLDQGLQFLIQYYNGEERAKGNILERFSAQQFPDLHSELNLSSLELGDSALYFCASSPQAASSYNEQFFGPGTRLTVL.

In this sample, this clonotype turned up a few times. J is TRBJ1-1 and V is TRBV28; TRBD1 aligns across 8 bases. Losses at the gene ends were 6 bases for V and 3 bases for J; bases not matched to a gene: 12. The length of the CDR3 is 16 residues. Germline V gene lookup returns CDR1 MDHEN and CDR2 SYDVKM. CDR3 protein: CASRRRQGRGDTEAFF. The CDR3, as DNA: TGTGCCAGCAGACGCCGACAGGGGCGGGGGGACACTGAAGCTTTCTTT.

The rearrangement uses TRBV7-3 and TRBJ1-1, with D unresolved. CDR1 SGHTA and CDR2 FQGTGA come from the germline V gene. V was cut by 5 bases and J by 4 bases, with 11 bases left in between. This CDR3 region has 13 residues. The DNA of the CDR3 is TGTGCCAGCAGCCCGGGCAGAGCCACTGAAGCTTTCTTT. Amino acids: CASSPGRATEAFF.

J is TRBJ2-1 and V is TRBV4-3; no reliable D call. The germline CDR1 and CDR2 sequences are LGHNA and YSLEER. CDR3 size: 15 residues. Trimming left V 4 bases short and J 10 bases short, with 20 bases between. The DNA for the CDR3 is TGCGCCAGCAGCCCGGAGCAAGACCCTCGCATAGAGCAGTTCTTC. This codes for CASSPEQDPRIEQFF.

The CDR3 DNA sequence: TGTGCCAGCAGCCCGACGGGACTAGCGAACAATGAGCAGTTCTTC. As protein: CASSPTGLANNEQFF. V and J are TRBV7-9 and TRBJ2-1, with TRBD2 matching over 10 bases. Germline trimming cut 5 bases from V and 5 bases from J; bases unmatched to any gene: 6. The CDR3 loop spans 15 amino acids. Germline CDR1 and CDR2: SEHNR and FQNEAQ (reference sequence).

The J gene is TRBJ1-5, the V gene TRBV18; no clear D. The V and J ends lost 1 base and 0 bases respectively, with 13 bases between them. From germline, CDR1 is KGHSH and CDR2 LQKENI. The CDR3 is made up of 17 amino acids. The CDR3 DNA sequence: TGTGCCAGCTCACCACAAGAGGGCCGATATAGCAATCAGCCCCAGCATTTT. It codes for CASSPQEGRYSNQPQHF.